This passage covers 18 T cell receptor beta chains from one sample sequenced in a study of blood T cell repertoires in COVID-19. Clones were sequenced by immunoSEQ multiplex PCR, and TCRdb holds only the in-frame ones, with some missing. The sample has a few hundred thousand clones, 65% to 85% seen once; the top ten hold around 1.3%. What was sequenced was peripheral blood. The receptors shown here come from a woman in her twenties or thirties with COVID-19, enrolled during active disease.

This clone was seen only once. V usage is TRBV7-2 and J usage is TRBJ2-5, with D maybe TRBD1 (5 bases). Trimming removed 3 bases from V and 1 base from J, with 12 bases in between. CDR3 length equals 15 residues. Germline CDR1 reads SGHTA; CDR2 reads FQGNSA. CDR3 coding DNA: TGTGCCAGCAGCTTTGTTGGACATCCCCAAGAGACCCAGTACTTC. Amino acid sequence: CASSFVGHPQETQYF.

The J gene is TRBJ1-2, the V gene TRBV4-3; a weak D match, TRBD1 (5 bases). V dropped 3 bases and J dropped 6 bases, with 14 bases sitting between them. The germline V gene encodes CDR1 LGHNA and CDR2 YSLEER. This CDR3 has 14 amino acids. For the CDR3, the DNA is TGCGCCAGCAGCCAGGGGGGGAGTGGAAATGGCTACACCTTC. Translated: CASSQGGSGNGYTF.

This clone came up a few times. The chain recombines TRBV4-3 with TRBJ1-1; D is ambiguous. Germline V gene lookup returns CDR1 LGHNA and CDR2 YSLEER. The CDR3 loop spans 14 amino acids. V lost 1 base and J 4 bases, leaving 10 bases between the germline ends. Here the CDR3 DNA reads TGCGCCAGCAGCCAAGTAATCGGGGTCACTGAAGCTTTCTTT. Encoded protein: CASSQVIGVTEAFF.

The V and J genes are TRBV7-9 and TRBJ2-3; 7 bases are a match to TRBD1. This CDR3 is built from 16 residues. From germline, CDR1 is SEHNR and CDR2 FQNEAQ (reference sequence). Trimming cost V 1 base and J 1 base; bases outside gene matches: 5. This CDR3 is CASSLGQDRRTDTQYF. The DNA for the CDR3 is TGTGCCAGCAGCTTAGGTCAGGACAGGCGCACAGATACGCAGTATTTT. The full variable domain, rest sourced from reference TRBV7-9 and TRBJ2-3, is DTGVSQNPRHKITKRGQNVTFRCDPISEHNRLYWYRQTLGQGPEFLTYFQNEAQLEKSRLLSDRFSAERPKGSFSTLEIQRTEQGDSAMYLCASSLGQDRRTDTQYFGPGTRLTVL.

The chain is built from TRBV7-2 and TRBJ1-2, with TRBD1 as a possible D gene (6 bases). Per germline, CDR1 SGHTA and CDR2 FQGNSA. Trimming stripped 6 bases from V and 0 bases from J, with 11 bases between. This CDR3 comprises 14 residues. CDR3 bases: TGTGCCAGCAGTGAACAGGGAGCTAACTATGGCTACACCTTC. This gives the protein CASSEQGANYGYTF.

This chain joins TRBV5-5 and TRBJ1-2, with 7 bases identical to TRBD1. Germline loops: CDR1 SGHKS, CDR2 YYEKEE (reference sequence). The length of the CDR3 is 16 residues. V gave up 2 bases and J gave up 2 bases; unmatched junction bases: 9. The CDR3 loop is CASSFLPGGGNYGYTF. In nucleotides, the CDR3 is TGTGCCAGCAGCTTTCTGCCAGGGGGTGGCAACTATGGCTACACCTTC.

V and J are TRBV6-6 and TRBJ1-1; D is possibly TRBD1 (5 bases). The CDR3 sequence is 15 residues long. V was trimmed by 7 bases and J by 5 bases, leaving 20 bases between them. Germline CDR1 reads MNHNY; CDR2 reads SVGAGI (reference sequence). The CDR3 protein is CASTNSGGGRTEAFF. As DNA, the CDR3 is TGTGCCAGCACCAACTCCGGGGGGGGGAGGACTGAAGCTTTCTTT.

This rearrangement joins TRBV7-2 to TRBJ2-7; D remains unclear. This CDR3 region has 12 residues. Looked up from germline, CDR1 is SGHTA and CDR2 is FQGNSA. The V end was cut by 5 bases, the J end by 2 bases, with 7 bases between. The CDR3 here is CASSPPTYEQYF. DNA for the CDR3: TGTGCCAGCAGCCCCCCTACCTACGAGCAGTACTTC. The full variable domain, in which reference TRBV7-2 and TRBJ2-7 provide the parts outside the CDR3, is GAGVSQSPSNKVTEKGKDVELRCDPISGHTALYWYRQSLGQGLEFLIYFQGNSAPDKSGLPSDRFSAERTGGSVSTLTIQRTQQEDSAVYLCASSPPTYEQYFGPGTRLTVT.

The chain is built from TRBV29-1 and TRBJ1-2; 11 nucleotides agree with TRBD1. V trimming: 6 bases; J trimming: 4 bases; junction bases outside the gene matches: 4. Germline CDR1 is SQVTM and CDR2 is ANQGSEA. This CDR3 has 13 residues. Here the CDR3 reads CSVGDRGSYGYTF. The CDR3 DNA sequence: TGCAGCGTGGGGGACAGGGGGAGCTATGGCTACACCTTC.

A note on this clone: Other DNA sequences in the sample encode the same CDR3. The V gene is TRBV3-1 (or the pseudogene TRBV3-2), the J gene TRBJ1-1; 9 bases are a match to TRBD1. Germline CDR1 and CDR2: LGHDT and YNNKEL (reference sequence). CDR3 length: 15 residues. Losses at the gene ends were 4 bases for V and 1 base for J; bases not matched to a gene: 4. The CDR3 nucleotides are TGTGCCAGCAGCCGGGGGGGACAGGGGAACACTGAAGCTTTCTTT. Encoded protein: CASSRGGQGNTEAFF.

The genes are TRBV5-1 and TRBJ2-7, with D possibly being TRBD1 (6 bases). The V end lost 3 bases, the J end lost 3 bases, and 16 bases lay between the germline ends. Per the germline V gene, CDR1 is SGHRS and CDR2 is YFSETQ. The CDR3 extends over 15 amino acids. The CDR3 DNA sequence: TGCGCCAGCAGCTCCCTACAGGGACCCAACTACGAGCAGTACTTC. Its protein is CASSSLQGPNYEQYF. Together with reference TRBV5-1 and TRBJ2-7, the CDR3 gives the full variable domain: KAGVTQTPRYLIKTRGQQVTLSCSPISGHRSVSWYQQTPGQGLQFLFEYFSETQRNKGNFPGRFSGRQFSNSRSEMNVSTLELGDSALYLCASSSLQGPNYEQYFGPGTRLTVT.

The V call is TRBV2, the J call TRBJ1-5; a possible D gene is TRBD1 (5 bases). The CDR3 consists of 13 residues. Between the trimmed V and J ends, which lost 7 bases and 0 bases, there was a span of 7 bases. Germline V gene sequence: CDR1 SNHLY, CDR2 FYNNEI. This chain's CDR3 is CASKGDSNQPQHF. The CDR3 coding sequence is TGTGCCAGCAAAGGGGATAGCAATCAGCCCCAGCATTTT.

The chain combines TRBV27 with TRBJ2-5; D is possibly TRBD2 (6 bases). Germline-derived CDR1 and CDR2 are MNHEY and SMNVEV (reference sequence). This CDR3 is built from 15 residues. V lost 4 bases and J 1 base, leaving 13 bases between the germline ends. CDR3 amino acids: CASSSLGGFQETQYF. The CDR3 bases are TGTGCCAGCAGTTCCTTGGGAGGATTCCAAGAGACCCAGTACTTC.

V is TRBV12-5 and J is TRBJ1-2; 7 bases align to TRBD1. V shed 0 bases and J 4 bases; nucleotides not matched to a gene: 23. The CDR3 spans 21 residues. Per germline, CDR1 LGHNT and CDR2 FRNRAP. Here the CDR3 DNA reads TGTGCTAGTGGTTTGGTACCTATAGGTCGGATGCCAGGGGGTATTGCCTATGGCTACACCTTC. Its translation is CASGLVPIGRMPGGIAYGYTF.

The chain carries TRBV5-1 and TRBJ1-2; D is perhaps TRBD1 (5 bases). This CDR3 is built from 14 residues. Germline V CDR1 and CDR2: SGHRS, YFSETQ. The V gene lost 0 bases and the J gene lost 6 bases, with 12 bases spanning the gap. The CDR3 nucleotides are TGCGCCAGCAGCTTGGAGCGGGGCTCCGATGGCTACACCTTC. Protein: CASSLERGSDGYTF. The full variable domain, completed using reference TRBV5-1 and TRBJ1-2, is KAGVTQTPRYLIKTRGQQVTLSCSPISGHRSVSWYQQTPGQGLQFLFEYFSETQRNKGNFPGRFSGRQFSNSRSEMNVSTLELGDSALYLCASSLERGSDGYTFGSGTRLTVV.

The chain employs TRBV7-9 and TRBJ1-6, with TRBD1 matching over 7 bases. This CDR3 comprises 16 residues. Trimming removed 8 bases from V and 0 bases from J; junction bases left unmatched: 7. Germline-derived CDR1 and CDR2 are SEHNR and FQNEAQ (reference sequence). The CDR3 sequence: CASSWGQSSYNSPLHF. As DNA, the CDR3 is TGTGCCAGCTCATGGGGACAGAGCTCCTATAATTCACCCCTCCACTTT. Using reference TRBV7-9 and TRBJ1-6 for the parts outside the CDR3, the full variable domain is DTGVSQNPRHKITKRGQNVTFRCDPISEHNRLYWYRQTLGQGPEFLTYFQNEAQLEKSRLLSDRFSAERPKGSFSTLEIQRTEQGDSAMYLCASSWGQSSYNSPLHFGNGTRLTVT.

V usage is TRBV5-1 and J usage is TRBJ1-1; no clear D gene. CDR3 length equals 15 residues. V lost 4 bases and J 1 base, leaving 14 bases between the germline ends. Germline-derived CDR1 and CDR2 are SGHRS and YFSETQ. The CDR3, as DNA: TGCGCCAGCAGCGGGAGGTCCAGTACGAACACTGAAGCTTTCTTT. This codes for CASSGRSSTNTEAFF.

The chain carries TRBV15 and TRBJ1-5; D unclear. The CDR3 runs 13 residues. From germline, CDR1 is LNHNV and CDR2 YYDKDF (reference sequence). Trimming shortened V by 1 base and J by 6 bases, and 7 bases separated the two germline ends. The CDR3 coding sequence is TGTGCCACCAGCAGAGGCGGTGTTCAGCCCCAGCATTTT. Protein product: CATSRGGVQPQHF.